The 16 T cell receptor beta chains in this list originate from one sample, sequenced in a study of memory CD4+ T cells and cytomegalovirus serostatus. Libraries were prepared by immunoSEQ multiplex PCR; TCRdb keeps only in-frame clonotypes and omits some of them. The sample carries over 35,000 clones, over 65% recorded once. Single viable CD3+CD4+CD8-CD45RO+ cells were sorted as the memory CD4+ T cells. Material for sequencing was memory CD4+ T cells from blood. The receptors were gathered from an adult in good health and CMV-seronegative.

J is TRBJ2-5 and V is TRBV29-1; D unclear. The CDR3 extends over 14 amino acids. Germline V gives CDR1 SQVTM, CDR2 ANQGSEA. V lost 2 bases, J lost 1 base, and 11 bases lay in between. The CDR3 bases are TGCAGCGTTGAATCCACTCGGGTCCAAGAGACCCAGTACTTC. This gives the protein CSVESTRVQETQYF.

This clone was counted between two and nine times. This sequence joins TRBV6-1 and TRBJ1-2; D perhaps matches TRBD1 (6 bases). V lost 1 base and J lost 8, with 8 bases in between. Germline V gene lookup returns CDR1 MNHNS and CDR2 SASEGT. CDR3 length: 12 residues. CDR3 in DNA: TGTGCCAGCAGTGAAGGACAGGTCGGCTACACCTTC. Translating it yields CASSEGQVGYTF.

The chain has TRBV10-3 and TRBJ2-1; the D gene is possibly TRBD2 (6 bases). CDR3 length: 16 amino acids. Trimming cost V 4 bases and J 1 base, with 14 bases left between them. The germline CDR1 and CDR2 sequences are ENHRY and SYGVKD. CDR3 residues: CAISVLAAKSYNEQFF. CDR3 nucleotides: TGTGCCATCAGTGTTTTAGCGGCAAAATCCTACAATGAGCAGTTCTTC.

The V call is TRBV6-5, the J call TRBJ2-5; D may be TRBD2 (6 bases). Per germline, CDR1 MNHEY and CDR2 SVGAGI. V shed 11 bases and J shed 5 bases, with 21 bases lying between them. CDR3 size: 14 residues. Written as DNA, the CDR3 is TGTGCCTCACAACCCATAGACCGGGAGGAGACCCAGTACTTC. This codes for CASQPIDREETQYF.

CDR3: CASSPWPYEQYF. CDR3 nucleotide sequence: TGTGCCAGCAGCCCTTGGCCCTACGAGCAGTACTTC. This chain uses TRBV7-2 with TRBJ2-7; D unresolved. V was cut by 5 bases and J by 2 bases, with 7 bases left in between. The germline V gene encodes CDR1 SGHTA and CDR2 FQGNSA. The CDR3 is made up of 12 amino acids. Together with reference TRBV7-2 and TRBJ2-7, the CDR3 gives the full variable domain: GAGVSQSPSNKVTEKGKDVELRCDPISGHTALYWYRQSLGQGLEFLIYFQGNSAPDKSGLPSDRFSAERTGGSVSTLTIQRTQQEDSAVYLCASSPWPYEQYFGPGTRLTVT.

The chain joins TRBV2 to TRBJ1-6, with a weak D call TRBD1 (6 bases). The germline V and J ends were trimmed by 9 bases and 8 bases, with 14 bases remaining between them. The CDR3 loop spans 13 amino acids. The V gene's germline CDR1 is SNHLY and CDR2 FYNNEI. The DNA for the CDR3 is TGTGCCAGTCACAGGGTCGGGGATTCACCCCTCCACTTT. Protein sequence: CASHRVGDSPLHF.

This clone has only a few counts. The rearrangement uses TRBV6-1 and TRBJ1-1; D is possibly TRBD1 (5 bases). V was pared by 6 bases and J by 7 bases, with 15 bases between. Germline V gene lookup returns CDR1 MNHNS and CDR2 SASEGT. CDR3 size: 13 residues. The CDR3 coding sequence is TGTGCCAGCAGGAAGACAGTCGACAGTGAAGCTTTCTTT. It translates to CASRKTVDSEAFF.

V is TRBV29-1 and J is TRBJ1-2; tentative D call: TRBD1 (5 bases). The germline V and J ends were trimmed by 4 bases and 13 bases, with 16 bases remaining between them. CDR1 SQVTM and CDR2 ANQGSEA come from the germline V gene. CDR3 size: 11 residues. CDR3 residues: CSVGSQGRPTF. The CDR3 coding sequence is TGCAGCGTTGGCTCCCAGGGTCGACCCACCTTC.

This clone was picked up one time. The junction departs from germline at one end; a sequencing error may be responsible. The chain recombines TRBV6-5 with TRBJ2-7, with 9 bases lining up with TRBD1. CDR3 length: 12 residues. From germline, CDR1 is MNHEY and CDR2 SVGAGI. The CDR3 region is CASSYRTGGLNF. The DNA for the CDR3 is TGTGCCAGCAGTTACCGAACAGGGGGCTTGAACTTC.

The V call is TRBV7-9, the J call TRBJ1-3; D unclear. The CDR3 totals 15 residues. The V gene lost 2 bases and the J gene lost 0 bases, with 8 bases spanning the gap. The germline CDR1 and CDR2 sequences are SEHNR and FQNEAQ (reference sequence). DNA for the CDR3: TGTGCCAGCAGCTTATTTGGGGACTCTGGAAACACCATATATTTT. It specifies CASSLFGDSGNTIYF.

The CDR3 DNA reads as TGTGCCAGCAGCTACTTTCGGGGGACGTACTATGGCTACACCTTC. Its translation: CASSYFRGTYYGYTF. The chain has TRBV5-6 and TRBJ1-2, with D possibly matching TRBD1 (5 bases). Trimming removed 3 bases at V and 3 bases at J, with 15 bases between. This CDR3 is built from 15 residues. Looked up from germline, CDR1 is SGHDT and CDR2 is YYEEEE.

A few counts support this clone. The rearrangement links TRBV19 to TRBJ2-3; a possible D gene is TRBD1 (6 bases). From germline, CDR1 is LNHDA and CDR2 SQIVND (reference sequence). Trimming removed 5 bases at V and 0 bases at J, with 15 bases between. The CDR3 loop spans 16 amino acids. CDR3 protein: CASSENSGTSTDTQYF. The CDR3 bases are TGTGCCAGTAGTGAAAATAGTGGGACAAGCACAGATACGCAGTATTTT.

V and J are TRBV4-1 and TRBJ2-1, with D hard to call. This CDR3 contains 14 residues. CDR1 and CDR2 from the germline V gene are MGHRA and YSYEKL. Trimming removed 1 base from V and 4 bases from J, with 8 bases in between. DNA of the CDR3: TGCGCCAGCAGCCAAGGGACGTCTTACAATGAGCAGTTCTTC. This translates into CASSQGTSYNEQFF.

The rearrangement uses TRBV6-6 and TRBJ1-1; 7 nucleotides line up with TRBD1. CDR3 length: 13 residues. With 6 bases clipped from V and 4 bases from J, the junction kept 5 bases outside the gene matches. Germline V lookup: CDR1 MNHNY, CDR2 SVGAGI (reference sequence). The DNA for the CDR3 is TGTGCCAGCAGCGGACAGGCGTCCACTGAAGCTTTCTTT. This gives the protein CASSGQASTEAFF.

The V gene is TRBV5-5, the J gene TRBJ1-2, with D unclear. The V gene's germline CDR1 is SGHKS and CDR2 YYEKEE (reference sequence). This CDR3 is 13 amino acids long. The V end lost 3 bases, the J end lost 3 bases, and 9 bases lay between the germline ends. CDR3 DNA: TGTGCCAGCAGCTCCACTGGGGACTATGGCTACACCTTC. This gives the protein CASSSTGDYGYTF.

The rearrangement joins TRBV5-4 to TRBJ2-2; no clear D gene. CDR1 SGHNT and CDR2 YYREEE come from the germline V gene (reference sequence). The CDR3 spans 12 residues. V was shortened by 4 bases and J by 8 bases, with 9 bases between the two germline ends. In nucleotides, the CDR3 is TGTGCCAGCAGCCCACCGGCTGGGGAGCTGTTTTTT. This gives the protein CASSPPAGELFF.